One sample yielded the 3 T cell receptor beta chains listed below, sequenced in a study of OX40 agonist ivuxolimab in advanced cancers. Clones were read by immunoSEQ multiplex PCR, and TCRdb kept only the in-frame ones, dropping some. The repertoire includes roughly 77,000 clones, roughly 92% of them detected once, and about 11% sits in the top ten. The sequencing used CD4+ or CD8+ T cells sorted from blood, collected in a trial of the OX40 agonist ivuxolimab. These receptor sequences come from an adult with an advanced solid tumor such as melanoma, head and neck, liver or kidney cancer.

The J gene is TRBJ1-2, the V gene TRBV7-9; TRBD1 is a possible D gene (5 bases). Germline V gene data show CDR1 as SEHNR and CDR2 as FQNEAQ (reference sequence). Between the trimmed V and J ends, which lost 5 bases and 4 bases, there was a span of 8 bases. The CDR3 runs 12 residues. The CDR3 nucleotides are TGTGCCAGCAGCGTCGACAGCTATGGCTACACCTTC. Amino acids: CASSVDSYGYTF. The full variable domain, rest sourced from reference TRBV7-9 and TRBJ1-2, is DTGVSQNPRHKITKRGQNVTFRCDPISEHNRLYWYRQTLGQGPEFLTYFQNEAQLEKSRLLSDRFSAERPKGSFSTLEIQRTEQGDSAMYLCASSVDSYGYTFGSGTRLTVV.

The chain carries TRBV7-9 and TRBJ2-5; D might be TRBD1 or TRBD2, each matching 6 bases. CDR1 SEHNR and CDR2 FQNEAQ come from the germline V gene (reference sequence). There are 17 residues in the CDR3. V lost 0 bases and J lost 5, with 19 bases in between. CDR3 DNA sequence: TGTGCCAGCAGCTTAGCTCCCGGGGGCGGTTGGGAGGAGACCCAGTACTTC. Encoded protein: CASSLAPGGGWEETQYF.

This chain uses TRBV5-1 with TRBJ2-3, with TRBD1 matching over 8 bases. Trimming at V came to 5 bases and at J to 4 bases, leaving 6 bases not matched to a gene. The CDR3 extends over 14 amino acids. The germline gives CDR1 SGHRS, CDR2 YFSETQ. Here the CDR3 reads CASRRTGNPDTQYF. Written as DNA, the CDR3 is TGCGCCAGCAGAAGGACAGGGAACCCAGATACGCAGTATTTT.